These 21 T cell receptor beta chains were all obtained from the same sample, sequenced in a study of blood T cell repertoires in COVID-19. Sequenced by immunoSEQ multiplex PCR; TCRdb stores in-frame clones only, minus some. Of about 190,000 clones detected, around 80% appear once; the ten largest clones hold roughly 2.8%. The material sequenced was peripheral blood. These TCRs come from a woman of 80 years or more with active or convalescent COVID-19.

This clone was detected only a few times. This chain links TRBV29-1 with TRBJ1-1; weak D call: TRBD1 (5 bases). The V end was cut by 5 bases, the J end by 2 bases, with 12 bases between. Germline values: CDR1 SQVTM, CDR2 ANQGSEA. CDR3 size: 13 residues. CDR3 coding DNA: TGCAGCGTTACCGACGGGGGAAACACTGAAGCTTTCTTT. It translates to CSVTDGGNTEAFF.

The chain recombines TRBV10-1 with TRBJ2-2; TRBD2 aligns across 7 bases. Losses at the gene ends were 8 bases for V and 2 bases for J; bases not matched to a gene: 8. This CDR3 is built from 15 residues. Germline V lookup: CDR1 WNHNN, CDR2 SYGVQD (reference sequence). CDR3 in amino acids: CASCSGGLNTGELFF. As DNA, the CDR3 is TGCGCCAGCTGCTCCGGGGGACTAAACACCGGGGAGCTGTTTTTT.

The CDR3 region has the DNA TGTGCCAGCAGCCCTGACAGGGTCCGCTCCGGGGAGCTGTTTTTT. Its protein is CASSPDRVRSGELFF. The V and J genes are TRBV7-2 and TRBJ2-2; TRBD1 matches at 7 bases. The germline V gene encodes CDR1 SGHTA and CDR2 FQGNSA. The CDR3 has 15 amino acids. V gave up 5 bases and J gave up 6 bases; unmatched junction bases: 9.

The rearrangement uses TRBV7-6 and TRBJ1-5; TRBD1 matches 10 bases. Germline CDR1 SGHVS, CDR2 FNYEAQ. The CDR3 runs 18 residues. V dropped 1 base and J dropped 4; count of bases not matched to a gene: 10. The CDR3 DNA reads TGTGCCAGCAGCTTAGGGACAGGGGGTCCCCTTATGAATCAGCCCCAGCATTTT. It translates to CASSLGTGGPLMNQPQHF.

The chain uses TRBV19 and TRBJ1-6, with 8 bases matching TRBD1. V lost 7 bases to trimming and J lost 10 bases; unmatched junction nucleotides: 9. This CDR3 region has 14 residues. Germline CDR1 reads LNHDA; CDR2 reads SQIVND (reference sequence). CDR3 sequence (DNA): TGTGCCAGTACAGGGGGCGCGGGTGGCTCACCCCTCCACTTT. Its translation: CASTGGAGGSPLHF.

This clone was picked up one time. This chain uses TRBV2 with TRBJ2-5; D is perhaps TRBD1 (5 bases). Germline V gene data show CDR1 as SNHLY and CDR2 as FYNNEI. The length of the CDR3 is 13 residues. With 5 bases removed from V and 1 base from J, the gap between germline ends came to 8 bases. The CDR3 here is CASSWGSQETQYF. DNA of the CDR3: TGTGCCAGCAGTTGGGGCAGCCAAGAGACCCAGTACTTC.

This clone turned up a few times. The chain joins TRBV7-9 to TRBJ1-1, with 8 bases that match TRBD1. Per germline, CDR1 SEHNR and CDR2 FQNEAQ (reference sequence). The CDR3 is 12 residues long. V lost 5 bases, J lost 5 bases, and 1 base stayed unmatched. The CDR3 region has the DNA TGTGCCAGCAGCCGGACAGGGACTGAAGCTTTCTTT. Translated: CASSRTGTEAFF.

The chain couples TRBV19 to TRBJ1-5; D remains ambiguous. Germline V gives CDR1 LNHDA, CDR2 SQIVND (reference sequence). Trimming shortened V by 7 bases and J by 5 bases, and 9 bases separated the two germline ends. This CDR3 spans 12 amino acids. CDR3 sequence: CASNVGDQPQHF. CDR3 bases: TGTGCCAGTAACGTCGGGGATCAGCCCCAGCATTTT.

The gene calls are TRBV7-2 and TRBJ1-2; D gene ambiguous. Per germline, CDR1 SGHTA and CDR2 FQGNSA. Trimming removed 5 bases from V and 4 bases from J, with 17 bases in between. The length of the CDR3 is 15 residues. CDR3: CASSDSPRPAYGYTF. In nucleotides, the CDR3 is TGTGCCAGCAGCGATAGCCCCCGTCCAGCCTATGGCTACACCTTC.

This sequence joins TRBV6-5 and TRBJ2-7; 10 bases are a match to TRBD1. Germline V gene sequence: CDR1 MNHEY, CDR2 SVGAGI. The CDR3 spans 16 residues. The V segment lost 0 bases and the J segment 3 bases; nucleotides outside the gene matches: 5. The CDR3 here is CASSYSIGTGVYEQYF. The CDR3 nucleotides are TGTGCCAGCAGTTACTCGATAGGGACAGGGGTCTACGAGCAGTACTTC.

The rearrangement uses TRBV2 and TRBJ2-1; possible D gene TRBD2, 6 bases. V was clipped by 5 bases and J by 3 bases, with 14 bases between them. This CDR3 region has 15 residues. Germline CDR1 SNHLY, CDR2 FYNNEI. CDR3: CASSSVTRDYNEQFF. CDR3 nucleotides: TGTGCCAGCAGTTCCGTGACTAGAGACTACAATGAGCAGTTCTTC.

The chain couples TRBV7-9 to TRBJ1-4, with TRBD1 matching 11 bases. The trim removed 1 base at V and 7 bases at J, leaving 2 bases unmatched. CDR3 length equals 15 residues. Germline assignment: CDR1 SEHNR and CDR2 FQNEAQ (reference sequence). This CDR3 is CASSLGTGGVEKLFF. The CDR3 DNA reads as TGTGCCAGCAGCTTAGGGACAGGGGGCGTTGAAAAACTGTTTTTT.

The chain combines TRBV4-1 with TRBJ2-3, with 9 bases aligning to TRBD2. Trimming took 4 bases from V and 1 from J; bases not matched to a gene: 3. The germline V gene encodes CDR1 MGHRA and CDR2 YSYEKL. This CDR3 comprises 15 residues. CDR3: CASSLERGGTDTQYF. The DNA for the CDR3 is TGCGCCAGCAGCCTCGAGCGGGGGGGCACAGATACGCAGTATTTT.

This clone occurred once. V and J are TRBV6-2 or TRBV6-3 and TRBJ1-5, with no clear D. The germline V and J ends were trimmed by 6 bases and 2 bases, with 14 bases remaining between them. Germline CDR1 MNHEY, CDR2 SVGEGT. The CDR3 contains 15 residues. The CDR3 region has the DNA TGTGCCAGCAGCAGCGAATCCGGAGGCAATCAGCCCCAGCATTTT. It specifies CASSSESGGNQPQHF.

V is TRBV1 and J is TRBJ1-5. TRBV1 is tagged as a pseudogene. The CDR3 loop spans 13 amino acids. For the CDR3, the DNA is TGCACCAGCAGCCGGCGGTACTATCAGCCCCAGCATTTT. It is translated as CTSSRRYYQPQHF.

The CDR3 loop reads CASSYGDSRSYEQYF. For the CDR3, the DNA is TGTGCCAGCAGCTATGGGGACAGTCGCTCCTACGAGCAGTACTTC. The chain employs TRBV7-9 and TRBJ2-7; 7 bases fit TRBD1. This CDR3 has 15 amino acids. After removal of 4 bases from V and 0 bases from J, the junction contained 6 bases not matched to a gene. Germline V gene sequence: CDR1 SEHNR, CDR2 FQNEAQ (reference sequence).

Here the CDR3 DNA reads TGTGCCAGCAGAAAGACAACAGTCTACACCTTC. This sequence encodes CASRKTTVYTF. The J gene is TRBJ1-2, the V gene TRBV9; no firm D call. V was pared by 5 bases and J by 10 bases, with 12 bases between. The germline CDR1 and CDR2 sequences are SGDLS and YYNGEE. The CDR3 covers 11 residues.

This clone appeared a single time. The chain links TRBV28 to TRBJ1-2; D is unclear. Trimming removed 3 bases at V and 0 bases at J, with 14 bases between. The CDR3 covers 16 residues. Germline CDR1 MDHEN, CDR2 SYDVKM. The chain's CDR3 is CASSLWARISNYGYTF. In nucleotides, the CDR3 is TGTGCCAGCAGTTTGTGGGCTCGGATCTCTAACTATGGCTACACCTTC.

This chain links TRBV11-2 with TRBJ2-5, with TRBD1 matching over 9 bases. CDR3 length: 16 residues. The germline V gene encodes CDR1 SGHAT and CDR2 FQNNGV. V lost 5 bases to trimming and J lost 4 bases; unmatched junction nucleotides: 11. The CDR3 is CASSQGDRGFRETQYF. CDR3 bases: TGTGCCAGCAGCCAGGGTGACAGGGGGTTTCGAGAGACCCAGTACTTC.

The chain recombines TRBV28 with TRBJ1-2, with no clear D. Germline V gives CDR1 MDHEN, CDR2 SYDVKM. The CDR3 contains 15 residues. V gave up 5 bases and J gave up 6 bases, with 19 bases separating them. CDR3 nucleotides: TGTGCCAGCAGTAGAACCGACCCCGAGAGGCATGGCTACACCTTC. Protein product: CASSRTDPERHGYTF.

The J gene is TRBJ1-3, the V gene TRBV7-9; 8 positions match TRBD1. V lost 4 bases, J lost 4 bases, and 6 bases stayed unmatched. CDR3 length: 15 amino acids. In germline, CDR1 is SEHNR, CDR2 FQNEAQ (reference sequence). The CDR3 loop reads CASSSPGGAGNTIYF. The DNA of the CDR3 is TGTGCCAGCAGCTCTCCAGGGGGCGCCGGAAACACCATATATTTT.